This TCR beta chain was recorded in a study of shared clonotypes between healthy human individuals. Repertoires were generated with immunoSEQ multiplex PCR, while TCRdb's copy carries only in-frame clones and drops some. The sample includes around 1,100,000 clones, 60% to 80% of them seen just once. Caucasian adults living in Nashville, Tennessee, provided all samples. In the CD4+ fraction, cells were divided into CD45RA+ naive and CD45RA-negative memory subsets. Study-wide results and caveats: Generally, naive subsets came out with larger estimated richness than memory subsets.

Regarding this clone: Its antigen is currently unknown.

Germline values: CDR1 LNHDA, CDR2 SQIVND (reference sequence). The CDR3 contains 17 residues. Trimming cost V 2 bases and J 6 bases, with 22 bases left between them. The sequencing sample was made of memory CD4+ T cells from PBMCs. Described subset: CD45RA-negative fraction. The source of this sequence is a man aged 18-30 years in good health. Some clones in this sample may be carry-over from other donors' samples. The chain has TRBV19 and TRBJ1-1, with D maybe TRBD1 (6 bases). In DNA form, the CDR3 reads TGTGCCAGTAGTATATCCTTTTGGGGTACGACAGGACCTGAAGCTTTCTTT. Its protein product is CASSISFWGTTGPEAFF.